Listed below are T cell receptor beta chains from one sample, sequenced in a study of cytomegalovirus exposure and HLA in healthy donors. The assay was immunoSEQ multiplex PCR, and TCRdb's table has in-frame clones only and misses some. The data contain roughly 120,000 clones, approximately 8.8% of them seen just once; the ten biggest clones take up around 5.5%. Sequencing used PBMCs. These receptors were collected from a man between 40 and 49 years old in good health and CMV-seronegative. CDR3s include the opening cysteine and the closing phenylalanine or tryptophan. Each record gives: J gene, D gene, V gene, CDR3 protein. A D gene is named only where the DNA matches it firmly.

TRBJ1-2 . TRBV5-1 CASRGTGVGSTF
TRBJ1-5 TRBD1 TRBV6-5 CASTRGRDQPQHF
TRBJ2-3 . TRBV6-5 CASTRGSTDTQYF
TRBJ2-1 TRBD2 TRBV10-1 CASSTSGAGEQFF
TRBJ1-6 . TRBV19 CASTPGGSYNSPLHF
TRBJ2-3 . TRBV27 CASKGTRGTDTQYF
TRBJ2-7 TRBD1 TRBV6-5 CASSTYRGGEQYF
TRBJ2-3 TRBD1 TRBV6-5 CASSYVGGKDTQYF
TRBJ2-3 TRBD2 TRBV5-4 CASGTSSTDTQYF
TRBJ1-4 TRBD1 TRBV7-8 CASSLAWTGLDEKLFF